Below, 2 T cell receptor beta chains from the same sample are listed, as sequenced in a study of CD8+ T cells in alopecia areata. RNA was isolated and reverse transcribed to cDNA, the sequencing template. Profiling relied on immunoSEQ multiplex PCR, and the TCRdb table lists in-frame clones only, not all of them. The profile shows 220,000 or so clones, about 60% of them singletons. The material was CD4+ T cells sorted from blood, obtained at week 0. The receptors originated from a human donor with alopecia areata.

The chain uses TRBV19 and TRBJ1-5, with 8 bases identical to TRBD1. The junction had 4 bases not matched to a gene; V was cut back by 8 bases and J by 7 bases. Germline V lookup: CDR1 LNHDA, CDR2 SQIVND (reference sequence). This CDR3 has 12 residues. CDR3 in DNA: TGTGCCAGTCAGGGGGCTATGCAGCCCCAGCATTTT. Amino acids: CASQGAMQPQHF.

This clone showed up just a few times. This rearrangement joins TRBV30 to TRBJ2-1; 10 bases match TRBD2. This CDR3 spans 15 amino acids. The V gene's germline CDR1 is GTSNPN and CDR2 SVGIG (reference sequence). V shed 0 bases and J 7 bases; nucleotides not matched to a gene: 6. The CDR3 protein is CAWSVWLAGVNEQFF. For the CDR3, the DNA is TGTGCCTGGAGTGTTTGGCTAGCGGGAGTGAATGAGCAGTTCTTC.